This record covers a single T cell receptor beta chain. Ages ranged from about 18 to 89 years, with residence in about two dozen US areas. Participants had their cohort set by participant-reported clinical history. The data were taken from a study of blood T cell repertoires in COVID-19. The wider study: From T cells, B-cell-depleted T cells, or PBMCs came the material, which was cDNA or gDNA.

Data came from immunoSEQ multiplex PCR; TCRdb stores just in-frame clones and leaves some out. The sample lists about 210,000 clones, roughly 87% occurring once. This CDR3 comprises 18 residues. Germline values: CDR1 MDHEN, CDR2 SYDVKM. The V and J ends lost 2 bases and 5 bases, in that order; junction bases with no gene match: 10. V and J are TRBV28 and TRBJ2-3; 13 nucleotides align to TRBD2. Sequences were obtained from PBMCs or T cells enriched from blood (not recorded which). This receptor was taken from a man younger than 35 with acute COVID-19. The CDR3 DNA is TGTGCCAGCAGTTTAGAGGGACTAGCGGGGACCAGCGGAGATACGCAGTATTTT. This translates into CASSLEGLAGTSGDTQYF.